This T cell receptor (beta chain) appears in the sequencing data of a study of cytomegalovirus exposure and HLA in healthy donors. Study-level findings and limits: In a later analysis, first-cohort TCR clusters were found to tend to co-occur in the 100 to 150 validation repertoires.

The donors were part of the validation cohort of 95 to 150 subjects. That cohort was separate from the first cohort, which comprised 670 or so subjects. Concerning this clone: The antigen is unknown.

The data were produced by immunoSEQ multiplex PCR, yet TCRdb's version contains in-frame clones alone and is incomplete. The sample holds some 200,000 clones; around 80% are singletons and the top ten take around an eighth. V was clipped by 5 bases and J by 1 base, with 15 bases between them. Germline CDR1 SGHVS, CDR2 FNYEAQ. CDR3 length: 16 residues. The sequence was collected from a woman younger than 45 in good health and CMV-seropositive. V gene TRBV7-6 combines with J gene TRBJ1-5; a possible D gene is TRBD1 (5 bases). The sequenced sample consisted of PBMCs. The CDR3: CASSPLGTLSNQPQHF. CDR3 DNA: TGTGCCAGCAGCCCTCTAGGGACTTTAAGCAATCAGCCCCAGCATTTT.